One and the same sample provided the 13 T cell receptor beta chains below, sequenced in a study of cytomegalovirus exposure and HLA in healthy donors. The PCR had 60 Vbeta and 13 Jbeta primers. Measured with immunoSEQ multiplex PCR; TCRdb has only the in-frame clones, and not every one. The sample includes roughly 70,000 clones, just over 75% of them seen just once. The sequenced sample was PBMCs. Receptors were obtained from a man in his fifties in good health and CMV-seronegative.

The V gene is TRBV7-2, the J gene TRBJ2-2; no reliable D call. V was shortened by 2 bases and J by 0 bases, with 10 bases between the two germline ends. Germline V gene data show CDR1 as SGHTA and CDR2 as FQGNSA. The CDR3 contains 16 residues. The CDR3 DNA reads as TGTGCCAGCAGCTTACCCAGGAACACGAACACCGGGGAGCTGTTTTTT. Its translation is CASSLPRNTNTGELFF.

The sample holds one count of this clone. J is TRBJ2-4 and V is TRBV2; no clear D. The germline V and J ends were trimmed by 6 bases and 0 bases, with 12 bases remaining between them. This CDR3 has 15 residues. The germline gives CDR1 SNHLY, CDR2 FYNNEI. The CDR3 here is CASRQRGPAKNIQYF. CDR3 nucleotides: TGTGCCAGCAGACAACGAGGCCCAGCCAAAAACATTCAGTACTTC.

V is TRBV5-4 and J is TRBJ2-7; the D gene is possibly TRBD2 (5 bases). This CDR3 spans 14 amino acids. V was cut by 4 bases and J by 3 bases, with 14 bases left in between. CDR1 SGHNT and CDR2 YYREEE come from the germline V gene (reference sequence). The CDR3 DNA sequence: TGTGCCAGCAGCCCCGGCGGGCTAATCTACGAGCAGTACTTC. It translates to CASSPGGLIYEQYF.

The CDR3 DNA follows: TGTGCCAGCAGCCGCGGGACAGGGGTCCTCGAGCAGTACTTC. Amino acids: CASSRGTGVLEQYF. The genes are TRBV6-5 and TRBJ2-7; 10 bases fit TRBD1. V was pared by 6 bases and J by 6 bases, with 8 bases of the junction left unmatched. The CDR3 covers 14 residues. Per germline, CDR1 MNHEY and CDR2 SVGAGI.

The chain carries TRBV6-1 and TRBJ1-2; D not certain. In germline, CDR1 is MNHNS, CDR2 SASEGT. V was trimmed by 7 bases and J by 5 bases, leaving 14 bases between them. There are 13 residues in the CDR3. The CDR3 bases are TGTGCCAGCATGTTGGTTTCTATATATGGCTACACCTTC. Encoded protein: CASMLVSIYGYTF.

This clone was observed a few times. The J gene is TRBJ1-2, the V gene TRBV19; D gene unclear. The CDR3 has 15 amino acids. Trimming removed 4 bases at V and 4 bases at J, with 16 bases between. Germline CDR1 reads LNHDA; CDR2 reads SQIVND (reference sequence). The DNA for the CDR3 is TGTGCCAGTAGTACCTTAACCGGGAGCCTCTATGGCTACACCTTC. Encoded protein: CASSTLTGSLYGYTF.

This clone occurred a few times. CDR3 DNA sequence: TGCGCCAGCAGCTTGGGGCTGCTCCCCTACAATGAGCAGTTCTTC. Protein sequence: CASSLGLLPYNEQFF. The chain uses TRBV5-1 and TRBJ2-1; no reliable D call. There are 15 residues in the CDR3. The germline CDR1 and CDR2 sequences are SGHRS and YFSETQ. V dropped 0 bases and J dropped 2 bases, with 9 bases sitting between them.

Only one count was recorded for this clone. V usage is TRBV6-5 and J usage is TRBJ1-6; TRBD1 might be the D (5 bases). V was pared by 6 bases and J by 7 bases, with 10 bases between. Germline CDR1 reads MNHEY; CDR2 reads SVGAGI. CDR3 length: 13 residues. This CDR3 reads CASSRTKNSPLHF. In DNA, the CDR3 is TGTGCCAGCAGCCGGACAAAAAATTCACCCCTCCACTTT.

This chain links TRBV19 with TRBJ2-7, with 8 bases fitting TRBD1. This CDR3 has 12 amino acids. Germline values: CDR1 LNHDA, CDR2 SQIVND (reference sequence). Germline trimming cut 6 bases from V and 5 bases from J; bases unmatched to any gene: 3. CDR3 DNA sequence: TGTGCCAGTAGCCCGGGACAGGACGAGCAGTACTTC. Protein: CASSPGQDEQYF.

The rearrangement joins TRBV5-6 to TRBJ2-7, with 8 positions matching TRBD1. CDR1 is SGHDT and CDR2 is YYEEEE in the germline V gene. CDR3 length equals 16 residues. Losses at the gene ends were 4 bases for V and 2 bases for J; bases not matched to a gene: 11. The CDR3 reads CASSRTGISSAYEQYF. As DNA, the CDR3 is TGTGCCAGCAGCCGGACAGGGATTAGCTCGGCCTACGAGCAGTACTTC.

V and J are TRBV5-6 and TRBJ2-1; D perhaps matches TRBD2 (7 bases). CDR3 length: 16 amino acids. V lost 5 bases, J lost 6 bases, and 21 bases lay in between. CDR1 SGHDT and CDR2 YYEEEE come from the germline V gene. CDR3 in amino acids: CASSLHAGARGNEQFF. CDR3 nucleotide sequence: TGTGCCAGCAGTCTTCACGCGGGGGCCCGGGGCAATGAGCAGTTCTTC.

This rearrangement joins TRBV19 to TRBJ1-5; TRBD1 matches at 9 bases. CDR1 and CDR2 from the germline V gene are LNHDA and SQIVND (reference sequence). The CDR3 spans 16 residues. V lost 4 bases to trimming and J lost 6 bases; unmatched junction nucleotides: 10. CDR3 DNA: TGTGCCAGTAGTACGCCGGGACAGGGAGACGGTCAGCCCCAGCATTTT. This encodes CASSTPGQGDGQPQHF. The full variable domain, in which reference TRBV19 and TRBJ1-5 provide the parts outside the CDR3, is DGGITQSPKYLFRKEGQNVTLSCEQNLNHDAMYWYRQDPGQGLRLIYYSQIVNDFQKGDIAEGYSVSREKKESFPLTVTSAQKNPTAFYLCASSTPGQGDGQPQHFGDGTRLSIL.

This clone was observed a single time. The CDR3 nucleotides read TGTGCCAGCAGCTTGGACCCAGCGGGGGGTATATACAATGAGCAGTTCTTC. Amino acid sequence: CASSLDPAGGIYNEQFF. The rearrangement uses TRBV5-4 and TRBJ2-1; 9 bases agree with TRBD2. The V segment lost 0 bases and the J segment 4 bases; nucleotides outside the gene matches: 8. The CDR3 loop spans 17 amino acids. CDR1 and CDR2 from the germline V gene are SGHNT and YYREEE (reference sequence).